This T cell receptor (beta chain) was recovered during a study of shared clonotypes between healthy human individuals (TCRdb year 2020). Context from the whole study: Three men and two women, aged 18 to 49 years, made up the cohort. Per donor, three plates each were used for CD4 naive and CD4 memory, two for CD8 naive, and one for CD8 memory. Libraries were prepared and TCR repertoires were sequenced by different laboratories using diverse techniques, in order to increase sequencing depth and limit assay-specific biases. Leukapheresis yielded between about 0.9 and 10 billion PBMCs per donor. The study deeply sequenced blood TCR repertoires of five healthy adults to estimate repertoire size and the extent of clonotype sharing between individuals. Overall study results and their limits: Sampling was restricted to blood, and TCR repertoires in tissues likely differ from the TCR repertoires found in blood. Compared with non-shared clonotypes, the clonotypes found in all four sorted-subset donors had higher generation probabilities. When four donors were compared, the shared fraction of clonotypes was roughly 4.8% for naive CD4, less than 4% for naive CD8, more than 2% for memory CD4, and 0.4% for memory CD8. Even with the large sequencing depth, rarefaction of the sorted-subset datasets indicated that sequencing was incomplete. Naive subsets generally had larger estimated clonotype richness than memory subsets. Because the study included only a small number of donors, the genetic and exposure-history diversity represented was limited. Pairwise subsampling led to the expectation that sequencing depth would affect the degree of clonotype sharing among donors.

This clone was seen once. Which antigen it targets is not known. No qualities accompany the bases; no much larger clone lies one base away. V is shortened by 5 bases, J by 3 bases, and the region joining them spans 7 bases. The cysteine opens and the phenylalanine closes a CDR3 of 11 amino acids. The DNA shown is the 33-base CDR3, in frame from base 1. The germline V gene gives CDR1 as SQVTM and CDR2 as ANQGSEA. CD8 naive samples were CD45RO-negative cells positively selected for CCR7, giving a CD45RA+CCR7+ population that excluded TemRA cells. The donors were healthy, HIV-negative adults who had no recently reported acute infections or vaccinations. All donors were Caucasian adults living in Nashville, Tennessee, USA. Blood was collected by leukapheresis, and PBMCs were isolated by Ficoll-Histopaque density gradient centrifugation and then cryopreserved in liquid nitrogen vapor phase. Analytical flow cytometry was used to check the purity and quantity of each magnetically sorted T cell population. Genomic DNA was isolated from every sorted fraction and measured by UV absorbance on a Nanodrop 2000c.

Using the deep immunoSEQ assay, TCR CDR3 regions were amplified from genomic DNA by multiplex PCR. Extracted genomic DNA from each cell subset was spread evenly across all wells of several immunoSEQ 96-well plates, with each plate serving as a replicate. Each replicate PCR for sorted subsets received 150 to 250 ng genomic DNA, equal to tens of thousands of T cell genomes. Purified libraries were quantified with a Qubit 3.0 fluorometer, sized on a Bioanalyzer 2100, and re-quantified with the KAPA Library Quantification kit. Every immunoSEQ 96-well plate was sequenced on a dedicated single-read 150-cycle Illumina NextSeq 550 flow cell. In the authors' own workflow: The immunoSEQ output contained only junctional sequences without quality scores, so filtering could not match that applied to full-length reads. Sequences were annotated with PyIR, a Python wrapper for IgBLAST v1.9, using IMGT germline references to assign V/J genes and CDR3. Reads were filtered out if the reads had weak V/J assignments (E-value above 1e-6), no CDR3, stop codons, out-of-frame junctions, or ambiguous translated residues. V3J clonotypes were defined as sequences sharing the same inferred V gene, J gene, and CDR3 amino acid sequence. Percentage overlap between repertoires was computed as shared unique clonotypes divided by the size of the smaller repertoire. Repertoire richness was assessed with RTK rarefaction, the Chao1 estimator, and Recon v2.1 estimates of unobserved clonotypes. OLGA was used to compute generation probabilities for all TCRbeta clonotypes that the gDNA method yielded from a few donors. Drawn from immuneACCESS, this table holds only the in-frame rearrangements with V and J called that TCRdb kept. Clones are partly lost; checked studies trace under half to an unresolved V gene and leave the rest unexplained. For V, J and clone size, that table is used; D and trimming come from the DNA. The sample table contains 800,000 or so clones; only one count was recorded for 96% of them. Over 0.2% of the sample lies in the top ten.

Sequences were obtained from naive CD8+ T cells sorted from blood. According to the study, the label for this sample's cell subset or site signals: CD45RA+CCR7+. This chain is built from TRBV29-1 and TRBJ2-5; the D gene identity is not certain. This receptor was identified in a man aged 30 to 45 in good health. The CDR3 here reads CSVPTEETQYF. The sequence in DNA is TGCAGCGTTCCAACAGAAGAGACCCAGTACTTC.